The 16 T cell receptor beta chains given below trace back to one sample, sequenced in a study of T-cell memory formation after mild COVID-19. TCRdb passed the 5' RACE reads through MiXCR, listing each CDR3 protein once. The table lists just over 350,000 distinct CDR3 sequences, approximately 14% of them singletons. Sequenced input: PBMCs or a T cell subset sorted from them (not recorded which). The receptors derive from a man between 18 and 29 years old who had mild COVID-19 (a few samples of this study predate the infection). Cell type and time point are not known.

This clonotype was seen more than once but under ten times. The chain carries TRBV7-9 and TRBJ1-3, with a possible D match to TRBD1 (5 bases). This CDR3 is built from 15 residues. CDR1 SEHNR and CDR2 FQNEAQ come from the germline V gene (reference sequence). V lost 5 bases and J 0 bases, leaving 11 bases between the germline ends. The CDR3 nucleotides are TGTGCCAGCAGCCCAAGGGGTAACTCTGGAAACACCATATATTTT. This codes for CASSPRGNSGNTIYF.

This clonotype appeared many times. The chain combines TRBV15 with TRBJ1-4; maybe TRBD1 (6 bases). Trimming took off 5 bases at V and 13 bases at J, with 14 bases between the two ends. The CDR3 spans 12 residues. CDR1 is LNHNV and CDR2 is YYDKDF in the germline V gene (reference sequence). The CDR3 spells CATSGSQTGLFF. In DNA form, the CDR3 reads TGTGCCACCAGCGGATCCCAGACAGGACTGTTTTTT.

This clonotype was counted a few times. This chain connects TRBV19 to TRBJ2-3; D is unclear. The V gene lost 3 bases and the J gene lost 5 bases, with 9 bases spanning the gap. This CDR3 spans 13 amino acids. The germline CDR1 and CDR2 sequences are LNHDA and SQIVND (reference sequence). CDR3 sequence: CASSIRPGDTQYF. The DNA of the CDR3 is TGTGCCAGTAGTATTAGGCCGGGAGATACGCAGTATTTT.

The chain recombines TRBV5-4 with TRBJ1-2; 7 bases match TRBD1. Germline V gene lookup returns CDR1 SGHNT and CDR2 YYREEE (reference sequence). With V trimmed by 5 bases and J by 2 bases, 9 bases remained unmatched. This CDR3 has 15 amino acids. The CDR3 reads CASRPTRQGNYGYTF. CDR3 DNA sequence: TGTGCCAGCAGACCGACGAGACAGGGAAACTATGGCTACACCTTC.

This chain connects TRBV4-3 to TRBJ1-4; D is uncertain. In germline, CDR1 is LGHNA, CDR2 YSLEER. The V end lost 2 bases, the J end lost 4 bases, and 2 bases lay between the germline ends. The CDR3 is 12 residues long. Written as DNA, the CDR3 is TGCGCCAGCAGCCAAAATAATGAAAAACTGTTTTTT. It yields the protein CASSQNNEKLFF.

This clonotype showed up many times. The V and J genes are TRBV25-1 and TRBJ1-1; 7 bases align to TRBD1. Germline CDR1 MGHDK, CDR2 SYGVNS. Trimming cost V 10 bases and J 0 bases; bases outside gene matches: 5. There are 13 residues in the CDR3. In nucleotides, the CDR3 is TGTGCCATAACAGGGGCCTTGAACACTGAAGCTTTCTTT. Translated, it gives CAITGALNTEAFF. Together with reference TRBV25-1 and TRBJ1-1, the CDR3 gives the full variable domain: EADIYQTPRYLVIGTGKKITLECSQTMGHDKMYWYQQDPGMELHLIHYSYGVNSTEKGDLSSESTVSRIRTEHFPLTLESARPSHTSQYLCAITGALNTEAFFGQGTRLTVV.

This clonotype was detected a few times. The chain joins TRBV29-1 to TRBJ2-7; unclear D gene. The V gene's germline CDR1 is SQVTM and CDR2 ANQGSEA. Trimming shortened V by 7 bases and J by 2 bases, and 15 bases separated the two germline ends. This CDR3 region has 13 residues. The CDR3: CSARTFEAYEQYF. CDR3 nucleotide sequence: TGCAGCGCACGGACGTTTGAGGCCTACGAGCAGTACTTC.

Only a few counts were recorded for this clonotype. The rearrangement joins TRBV20-1 to TRBJ2-1, with TRBD2 matching over 11 bases. After removal of 5 bases from V and 2 bases from J, the junction contained 2 bases not matched to a gene. Looked up from germline, CDR1 is DFQATT and CDR2 is SNEGSKA (reference sequence). The CDR3 has 14 residues. CDR3 sequence: CSAPLAGAYNEQFF. The DNA for the CDR3 is TGCAGTGCTCCACTAGCGGGGGCCTACAATGAGCAGTTCTTC.

This clonotype appeared a few times. V and J are TRBV6-2 or TRBV6-3 and TRBJ2-2; the match to TRBD1 covers 8 bases. V lost 6 bases and J lost 2; bases outside the gene matches: 14. Per germline, CDR1 MNHEY and CDR2 SVGEGT. The CDR3 is made up of 18 amino acids. In DNA, the CDR3 is TGTGCCAGCAGCCTCTGGACCAGACAGGGGAGCAACACCGGGGAGCTGTTTTTT. It is translated as CASSLWTRQGSNTGELFF.

This chain uses TRBV12-3 or TRBV12-4 with TRBJ2-3, with D possibly matching TRBD2 (6 bases). The CDR3 runs 14 residues. The V gene lost 3 bases and the J gene lost 4 bases, with 11 bases spanning the gap. In nucleotides, the CDR3 is TGTGCCAGCAGTTTGCGGACTATGCCAGATACGCAGTATTTT. It translates to CASSLRTMPDTQYF.

This clonotype was detected a few times. Written as DNA, the CDR3 is TGTGCCAGCAGCTTAACACCGGGGGGGGCGGCAGATACGCAGTATTTT. This sequence encodes CASSLTPGGAADTQYF. The chain has TRBV7-3 and TRBJ2-3; TRBD2 agrees at 8 bases. Germline trimming cut 0 bases from V and 4 bases from J; bases unmatched to any gene: 6. Germline V gene sequence: CDR1 SGHTA, CDR2 FQGTGA. This CDR3 spans 16 amino acids.

The rearrangement links TRBV7-2 to TRBJ2-3; D perhaps matches TRBD2 (6 bases). The CDR3 spans 15 residues. V lost 5 bases, J lost 6 bases, and 18 bases lay in between. In germline, CDR1 is SGHTA, CDR2 FQGNSA. This chain's CDR3 is CASSRTPGGGDTQYF. CDR3 sequence (DNA): TGTGCCAGCAGCCGTACCCCCGGTGGAGGGGATACGCAGTATTTT.

This clonotype has only a few counts. CDR3 residues: CASSPNSGGAGTQYF. CDR3 nucleotide sequence: TGTGCCAGCAGCCCCAATAGCGGGGGGGCCGGTACGCAGTATTTT. The chain links TRBV2 to TRBJ2-3; 11 nucleotides line up with TRBD2. The V and J ends lost 6 bases and 8 bases, in that order; junction bases with no gene match: 10. The germline V gene encodes CDR1 SNHLY and CDR2 FYNNEI. The CDR3 runs to 15 residues.

This clonotype was detected only a few times. This chain connects TRBV4-2 to TRBJ2-2, with 14 bases lining up with TRBD2. Germline V gene lookup returns CDR1 LGHNA and CDR2 YNFKEQ. The CDR3 has 18 residues. The V segment lost 0 bases and the J segment 7 bases; nucleotides outside the gene matches: 7. CDR3 sequence: CASSQDGLAGGFSGELFF. The CDR3 coding sequence is TGTGCCAGCAGCCAAGATGGACTAGCGGGGGGTTTTAGCGGGGAGCTGTTTTTT.

The chain combines TRBV27 with TRBJ2-3; 8 bases are a match to TRBD2. V trimming: 4 bases; J trimming: 6 bases; junction bases outside the gene matches: 6. From germline, CDR1 is MNHEY and CDR2 SMNVEV (reference sequence). The CDR3 loop spans 14 amino acids. This chain's CDR3 is CASSSAGGDDTQYF. Written as DNA, the CDR3 is TGTGCCAGCAGTTCCGCGGGGGGAGACGATACGCAGTATTTT.

The chain couples TRBV4-3 to TRBJ2-4, with 8 bases lining up with TRBD1. The germline CDR1 and CDR2 sequences are LGHNA and YSLEER. V was clipped by 0 bases and J by 0 bases; unmatched bases: 10. This CDR3 comprises 19 residues. CDR3 residues: CASSQEQGDRPLAKNIQYF. Written as DNA, the CDR3 is TGCGCCAGCAGCCAAGAACAGGGGGATCGGCCACTAGCCAAAAACATTCAGTACTTC.